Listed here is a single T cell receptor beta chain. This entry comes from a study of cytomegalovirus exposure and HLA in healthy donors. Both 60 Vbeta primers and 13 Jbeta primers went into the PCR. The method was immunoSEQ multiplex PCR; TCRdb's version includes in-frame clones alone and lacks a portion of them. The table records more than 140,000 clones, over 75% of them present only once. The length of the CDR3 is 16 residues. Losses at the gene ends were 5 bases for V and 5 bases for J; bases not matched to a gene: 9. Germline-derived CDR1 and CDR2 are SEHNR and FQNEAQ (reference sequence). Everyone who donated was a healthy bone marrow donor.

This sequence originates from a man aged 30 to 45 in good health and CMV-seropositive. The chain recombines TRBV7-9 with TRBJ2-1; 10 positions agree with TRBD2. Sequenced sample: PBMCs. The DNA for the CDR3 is TGTGCCAGCAGCCCCCTTGGAGCGGGGGGGGACAATGAGCAGTTCTTC. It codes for CASSPLGAGGDNEQFF.